These 32 T cell receptor beta chains were all obtained from the same sample, sequenced in a study of blood T cell repertoires in COVID-19. Assay used: immunoSEQ multiplex PCR; TCRdb lists only in-frame clones, some missing. The top ten hold approximately 3% of the sample, which has 250,000 or so clones, around 93% seen once. Specimen: PBMCs or T cells enriched from blood (not recorded which). The receptor set was obtained from a man aged 40-55 years who had been exposed to COVID-19.

The genes are TRBV11-2 and TRBJ1-4, with D unclear. Germline loops: CDR1 SGHAT, CDR2 FQNNGV. This CDR3 is 14 amino acids long. Trimming left V 3 bases short and J 7 bases short, with 12 bases between. The CDR3 spells CASSLTGGSEKLFF. DNA of the CDR3: TGTGCCAGCAGCTTGACGGGCGGGTCTGAAAAACTGTTTTTT.

The chain couples TRBV3-1 (or the pseudogene TRBV3-2) to TRBJ1-5; D remains unclear. Trimming took 0 bases from V and 7 from J, leaving 7 bases between them. The CDR3 runs to 13 residues. Germline V lookup: CDR1 LGHDT, CDR2 YNNKEL (reference sequence). The CDR3 DNA follows: TGTGCCAGCAGCCAAGAGTTAACACAGCCCCAGCATTTT. This codes for CASSQELTQPQHF.

The chain recombines TRBV7-2 with TRBJ2-3; D uncertain. The V end was cut by 3 bases, the J end by 5 bases, with 3 bases between. The CDR3 extends over 11 amino acids. CDR1 SGHTA and CDR2 FQGNSA come from the germline V gene. The CDR3 here is CASSFRDTQYF. The DNA of the CDR3 is TGTGCCAGCAGCTTCCGAGATACGCAGTATTTT. Complete variable domain (other parts from reference TRBV7-2 and TRBJ2-3): GAGVSQSPSNKVTEKGKDVELRCDPISGHTALYWYRQSLGQGLEFLIYFQGNSAPDKSGLPSDRFSAERTGGSVSTLTIQRTQQEDSAVYLCASSFRDTQYFGPGTRLTVL.

CDR3: CASSLGAQGYGQPQHF. CDR3 in DNA: TGTGCCAGCAGCCTGGGGGCACAGGGGTATGGTCAGCCCCAGCATTTT. The chain joins TRBV5-5 to TRBJ1-5, with TRBD1 matching 7 bases. The CDR3 extends over 16 amino acids. The V gene end was trimmed by 4 bases and the J gene end by 6 bases; junction bases not matched to a gene: 13. In germline, CDR1 is SGHKS, CDR2 YYEKEE (reference sequence).

The chain links TRBV5-6 to TRBJ2-5, with 11 bases lining up with TRBD2. V shed 0 bases, J shed 6 bases, and the junction held 4 bases outside the gene matches. The germline CDR1 and CDR2 sequences are SGHDT and YYEEEE. The CDR3 runs 15 residues. The CDR3 loop reads CASSLVLAGVKTQYF. The CDR3 nucleotides are TGTGCCAGCAGCTTGGTACTAGCGGGAGTCAAGACCCAGTACTTC.

This clone showed up just once. Additional DNA sequences in this sample encode the identical CDR3. The V call is TRBV28, the J call TRBJ1-5; TRBD1 matches at 9 bases. Losses at the gene ends were 6 bases for V and 2 bases for J; bases not matched to a gene: 5. Germline V CDR1 and CDR2: MDHEN, SYDVKM. The CDR3 is 15 amino acids. In DNA, the CDR3 is TGTGCCAGCAGCTCGGGACAGGGAGGCAATCAGCCCCAGCATTTT. Residues: CASSSGQGGNQPQHF.

The V call is TRBV7-3, the J call TRBJ1-2, with TRBD1 identical over 12 bases. The CDR3 covers 14 residues. V shed 5 bases and J 6 bases; nucleotides not matched to a gene: 4. Germline V gene sequence: CDR1 SGHTA, CDR2 FQGTGA. CDR3 in DNA: TGTGCCAGCAGCATCGGGACAGGGGGCGATGGCTACACCTTC. Its translation: CASSIGTGGDGYTF.

V gene TRBV6-6 combines with J gene TRBJ1-2; 10 bases are shared with TRBD1. V shed 4 bases, J shed 4 bases, and the junction held 6 bases outside the gene matches. Germline CDR1 reads MNHNY; CDR2 reads SVGAGI (reference sequence). The CDR3 contains 15 residues. This CDR3 is CASSSSTGGLYGYTF. The CDR3 DNA is TGTGCCAGCAGTTCGTCGACAGGGGGCCTCTATGGCTACACCTTC.

A single count supports this clone. The genes are TRBV10-3 and TRBJ2-7, with TRBD2 matching 11 bases. The CDR3 covers 16 residues. Looked up from germline, CDR1 is ENHRY and CDR2 is SYGVKD. The J segment lost 1 base and the V segment lost 0 bases, leaving 2 bases of the junction unmatched. CDR3 sequence reads: CAISESLAGGSYEQYF. CDR3 DNA sequence: TGTGCCATCAGTGAGTCGCTAGCGGGGGGATCCTACGAGCAGTACTTC.

V usage is TRBV27 and J usage is TRBJ2-5; D gene ambiguous. V was cut by 5 bases and J by 5 bases, with 9 bases left in between. CDR1 and CDR2 from the germline V gene are MNHEY and SMNVEV (reference sequence). The CDR3 has 12 amino acids. CDR3 amino acids: CASSHLRETQYF. The CDR3 coding sequence is TGTGCCAGCAGTCACCTCCGGGAGACCCAGTACTTC.

This chain joins TRBV6-5 and TRBJ1-1, with D unclear. CDR3 length: 13 residues. Per germline, CDR1 MNHEY and CDR2 SVGAGI. V dropped 4 bases and J dropped 0 bases, with 6 bases sitting between them. CDR3 in amino acids: CASSSRLNTEAFF. In nucleotides, the CDR3 is TGTGCCAGCAGTTCCAGATTGAACACTGAAGCTTTCTTT.

The chain is built from TRBV5-4 and TRBJ1-2; 7 bases map to TRBD1. V dropped 0 bases and J dropped 8; count of bases not matched to a gene: 7. Germline loops: CDR1 SGHNT, CDR2 YYREEE (reference sequence). The CDR3 contains 14 residues. The CDR3 DNA is TGTGCCAGCAGCTTGGTAGGGGGCGCGTTGGGCTACACCTTC. It is translated as CASSLVGGALGYTF. The full variable domain, in which reference TRBV5-4 and TRBJ1-2 provide the parts outside the CDR3, is ETGVTQSPTHLIKTRGQQVTLRCSSQSGHNTVSWYQQALGQGPQFIFQYYREEENGRGNFPPRFSGLQFPNYSSELNVNALELDDSALYLCASSLVGGALGYTFGSGTRLTVV.

This clone was counted once. Germline and junction disagree at one end, which may indicate a read error. The rearrangement links TRBV28 to TRBJ2-3; 8 bases align to TRBD1. Germline V gene data show CDR1 as MDHEN and CDR2 as SYDVKM. This CDR3 comprises 13 residues. The CDR3: CASTGQGTFGGNF. CDR3 bases: TGTGCCAGCACAGGACAGGGTACCTTTGGCGGGAATTTT.

This rearrangement joins TRBV11-2 to TRBJ2-1; TRBD2 aligns across 12 bases. V was clipped by 1 base and J by 1 base; unmatched bases: 2. Germline V gene lookup returns CDR1 SGHAT and CDR2 FQNNGV. The CDR3 has 17 residues. The CDR3 loop is CASSLGTSGRSYNEQFF. In nucleotides, the CDR3 is TGTGCCAGCAGCTTAGGAACTAGCGGGAGGTCCTACAATGAGCAGTTCTTC.

This clone was detected only once. The chain joins TRBV29-1 to TRBJ2-3, with D possibly matching TRBD2 (6 bases). The CDR3 totals 15 residues. CDR1 is SQVTM and CDR2 is ANQGSEA in the germline V gene. V was shortened by 5 bases and J by 6 bases, with 21 bases between the two germline ends. The CDR3 loop reads CSVRPGVTTGDTQYF. The CDR3 nucleotides are TGCAGCGTTCGTCCGGGGGTTACCACTGGGGATACGCAGTATTTT.

V gene TRBV3-1 (or the pseudogene TRBV3-2) combines with J gene TRBJ2-2, with TRBD2 as a possible D gene (7 bases). The CDR3 runs to 16 residues. Looked up from germline, CDR1 is LGHDT and CDR2 is YNNKEL (reference sequence). With 2 bases removed from V and 5 bases from J, the gap between germline ends came to 15 bases. The CDR3 nucleotides read TGTGCCAGCAGCCAATGGGGGGGGCTCCTAACCGGGGAGCTGTTTTTT. This gives the protein CASSQWGGLLTGELFF.

This clone is a singleton in its sample. The chain uses TRBV7-9 and TRBJ2-5; 7 nucleotides agree with TRBD1. With V trimmed by 1 base and J by 0 bases, 2 bases remained unmatched. Germline V lookup: CDR1 SEHNR, CDR2 FQNEAQ (reference sequence). The length of the CDR3 is 15 residues. The CDR3, as DNA: TGTGCCAGCAGCTTAGAGACAGGGTACCAAGAGACCCAGTACTTC. As protein: CASSLETGYQETQYF.

This chain links TRBV6-2 or TRBV6-3 with TRBJ2-1, with D unclear. The CDR3 totals 14 residues. The ends were cut back, 0 bases at V and 9 bases at J, with 12 bases in the middle. Germline CDR1 is MNHEY and CDR2 is SVGEGT. The CDR3 region is CASSYSRRYFEQFF. CDR3 DNA sequence: TGTGCCAGCAGTTACTCGAGGCGTTACTTTGAGCAGTTCTTC.

The gene calls are TRBV9 and TRBJ1-6, with a weak D call TRBD1 (6 bases). Germline-derived CDR1 and CDR2 are SGDLS and YYNGEE. The CDR3 sequence is 14 residues long. V lost 3 bases and J 7 bases, leaving 11 bases between the germline ends. CDR3 protein: CASSAGQRNSPLHF. The CDR3 nucleotides are TGTGCCAGCAGCGCTGGACAGCGGAATTCACCCCTCCACTTT.

This chain uses TRBV3-1 (or the pseudogene TRBV3-2) with TRBJ2-6; 12 bases are shared with TRBD1. Looked up from germline, CDR1 is LGHDT and CDR2 is YNNKEL (reference sequence). This CDR3 has 18 residues. The V gene end was trimmed by 4 bases and the J gene end by 2 bases; junction bases not matched to a gene: 6. The CDR3 region is CASSPSGTGGAGANVLTF. Written as DNA, the CDR3 is TGTGCCAGCAGCCCTTCCGGGACAGGGGGCGCTGGGGCCAACGTCCTGACTTTC.

The chain recombines TRBV19 with TRBJ2-1, with D perhaps matching TRBD1 (6 bases). CDR1 and CDR2 (germline): LNHDA, SQIVND (reference sequence). The V end lost 5 bases, the J end lost 0 bases, and 14 bases lay between the germline ends. CDR3 length equals 16 residues. This CDR3 reads CASSPYRASSYNEQFF. The DNA for the CDR3 is TGTGCCAGTAGTCCTTACAGGGCAAGCTCCTACAATGAGCAGTTCTTC.

To note about this clone: An end of the junction differs from the germline gene, which may be a read error. CDR3 amino acids: CASSFGGLKLF. In DNA form, the CDR3 reads TGTGCCAGCAGTTTTGGGGGACTTAAACTTTTT. The rearrangement joins TRBV28 to TRBJ1-4; possibly TRBD1 for D (5 bases). Germline V gene lookup returns CDR1 MDHEN and CDR2 SYDVKM. The CDR3 is 11 residues long.

The chain has TRBV11-2 and TRBJ2-1, with 9 bases fitting TRBD2. This CDR3 region has 15 residues. Germline CDR1 and CDR2: SGHAT and FQNNGV. Germline trimming cut 5 bases from V and 8 bases from J; bases unmatched to any gene: 10. CDR3 nucleotides: TGTGCCAGCAGCAGACGACTAGCGGCTGGGGATGAGCAGTTCTTC. Its translation is CASSRRLAAGDEQFF.

The V and J genes are TRBV3-1 (or the pseudogene TRBV3-2) and TRBJ2-3, with 11 bases lining up with TRBD2. This CDR3 is built from 16 residues. Germline V gene data show CDR1 as LGHDT and CDR2 as YNNKEL (reference sequence). J gave up 0 bases and V 4 bases, and 3 bases lay outside the gene matches. CDR3 in DNA: TGTGCCAGCAGCCCCAGACTAGCGGGGAGCACAGATACGCAGTATTTT. Amino acids: CASSPRLAGSTDTQYF.

The V and J genes are TRBV10-3 and TRBJ1-5; 7 nucleotides align to TRBD1. The V gene's germline CDR1 is ENHRY and CDR2 SYGVKD. This CDR3 comprises 15 residues. The ends lost 4 bases at V and 3 bases at J; junction bases unmatched: 6. CDR3 bases: TGTGCCATCAGTGCTGACAGGGTGAACAATCAGCCCCAGCATTTT. Encoded protein: CAISADRVNNQPQHF.

The J gene is TRBJ1-5, the V gene TRBV28, with TRBD1 as a possible D gene (6 bases). With 2 bases removed from V and 0 bases from J, the gap between germline ends came to 8 bases. Germline assignment: CDR1 MDHEN and CDR2 SYDVKM. This CDR3 comprises 15 residues. The CDR3 loop reads CASSLQGHSNQPQHF. In nucleotides, the CDR3 is TGTGCCAGCAGTTTACAGGGGCATAGCAATCAGCCCCAGCATTTT.

The chain employs TRBV12-5 and TRBJ1-5; 8 nucleotides match TRBD1. With V trimmed by 4 bases and J by 5 bases, 4 bases remained unmatched. The CDR3 loop spans 14 amino acids. Germline V lookup: CDR1 LGHNT, CDR2 FRNRAP. The CDR3 DNA sequence: TGTGCTAGTGGTTGGGACAGGAGTGATCAGCCCCAGCATTTT. Protein product: CASGWDRSDQPQHF.

Only one count was recorded for this clone. The chain recombines TRBV5-1 with TRBJ2-1, with 9 bases aligning to TRBD1. The CDR3 sequence is 17 residues long. CDR1 SGHRS and CDR2 YFSETQ come from the germline V gene. Unmatched junction bases numbered 21, after V lost 5 bases and J lost 12 bases. CDR3 bases: TGCGCCAGCAGTCCATCCCTCGGGGACAGGGTTGTCCGGGGGCAGTTCTTC. Translated, it gives CASSPSLGDRVVRGQFF.

The genes are TRBV7-9 and TRBJ2-2; 7 positions match TRBD2. Germline CDR1 and CDR2: SEHNR and FQNEAQ (reference sequence). This CDR3 has 15 amino acids. J was trimmed by 3 bases and V by 0 bases; bases with no gene match: 1. DNA for the CDR3: TGTGCCAGCAGCTTAGCGGGAGGGGACACCGGGGAGCTGTTTTTT. Its protein product is CASSLAGGDTGELFF.

This chain joins TRBV30 and TRBJ1-6; possibly TRBD1 for D (6 bases). Between the trimmed V and J ends, which lost 5 bases and 8 bases, there was a span of 13 bases. This CDR3 contains 13 residues. Germline lookup yields CDR1 GTSNPN and CDR2 SVGIG (reference sequence). The CDR3 bases are TGTGCCTGGGGGGGCGCGATGGATTCACCCCTCCACTTT. This sequence encodes CAWGGAMDSPLHF. Full variable domain (rest looked up from reference TRBV30 and TRBJ1-6): SQTIHQWPATLVQPVGSPLSLECTVEGTSNPNLYWYRQAAGRGLQLLFYSVGIGQISSEVPQNLSASRPQDRQFILSSKKLLLSDSGFYLCAWGGAMDSPLHFGNGTRLTVT.

This clone appeared a few times. The J gene is TRBJ1-5, the V gene TRBV6-2 or TRBV6-3; no reliable D call. The CDR3 sequence is 14 residues long. Germline V gives CDR1 MNHEY, CDR2 SVGEGT. Trimming left V 0 bases short and J 5 bases short, with 8 bases between. Written as DNA, the CDR3 is TGTGCCAGCAGTTACTCGAGCGGGGATCAGCCCCAGCATTTT. It encodes CASSYSSGDQPQHF.

The chain recombines TRBV5-1 with TRBJ1-2, with 8 bases lining up with TRBD1. V lost 3 bases to trimming and J lost 3 bases; unmatched junction nucleotides: 13. The CDR3 loop spans 17 amino acids. The V gene's germline CDR1 is SGHRS and CDR2 YFSETQ. The CDR3 DNA reads as TGCGCCAGCAGCTCGGACAGGGAGTCGGCAATATACTATGGCTACACCTTC. This encodes CASSSDRESAIYYGYTF.